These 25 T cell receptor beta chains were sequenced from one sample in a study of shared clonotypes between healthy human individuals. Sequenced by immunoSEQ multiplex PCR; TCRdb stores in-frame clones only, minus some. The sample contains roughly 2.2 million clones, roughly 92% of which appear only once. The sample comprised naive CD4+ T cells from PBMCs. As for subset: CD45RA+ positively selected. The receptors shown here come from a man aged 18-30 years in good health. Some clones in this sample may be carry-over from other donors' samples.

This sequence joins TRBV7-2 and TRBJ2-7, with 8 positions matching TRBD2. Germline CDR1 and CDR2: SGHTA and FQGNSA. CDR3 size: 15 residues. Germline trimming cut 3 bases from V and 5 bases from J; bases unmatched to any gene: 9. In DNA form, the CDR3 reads TGTGCCAGCAGCTTTCTCGGGAGGGCCGGGAACGAGCAGTACTTC. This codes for CASSFLGRAGNEQYF.

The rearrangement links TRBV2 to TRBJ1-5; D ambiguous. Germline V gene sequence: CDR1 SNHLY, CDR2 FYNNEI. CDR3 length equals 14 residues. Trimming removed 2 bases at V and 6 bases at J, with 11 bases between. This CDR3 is CASSEIRDSQPQHF. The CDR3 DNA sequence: TGTGCCAGCAGTGAAATCCGGGATAGTCAGCCCCAGCATTTT.

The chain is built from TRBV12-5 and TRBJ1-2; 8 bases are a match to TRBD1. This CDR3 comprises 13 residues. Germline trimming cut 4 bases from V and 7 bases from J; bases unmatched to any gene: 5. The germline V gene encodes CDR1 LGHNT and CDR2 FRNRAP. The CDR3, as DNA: TGTGCTAGTGGTTCAGGGGGCGCCTCTGGCTACACCTTC. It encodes CASGSGGASGYTF.

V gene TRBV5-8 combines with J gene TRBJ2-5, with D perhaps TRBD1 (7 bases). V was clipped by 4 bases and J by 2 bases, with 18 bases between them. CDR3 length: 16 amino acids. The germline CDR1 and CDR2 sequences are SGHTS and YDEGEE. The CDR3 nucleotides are TGTGCCAGCAGCCTCGGGAGTGGCAGGGGGCAAGAGACCCAGTACTTC. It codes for CASSLGSGRGQETQYF. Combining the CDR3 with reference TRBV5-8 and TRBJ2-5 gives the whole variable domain EAGVTQSPTHLIKTRGQQATLRCSPISGHTSVYWYQQALGLGLQFLLWYDEGEERNRGNFPPRFSGRQFPNYSSELNVNALELEDSALYLCASSLGSGRGQETQYFGPGTRLLVL.

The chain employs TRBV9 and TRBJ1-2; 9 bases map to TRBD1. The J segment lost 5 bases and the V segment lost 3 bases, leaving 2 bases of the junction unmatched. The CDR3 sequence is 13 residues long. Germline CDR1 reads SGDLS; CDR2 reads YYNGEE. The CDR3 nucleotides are TGTGCCAGCAGCGGGACAGGGGATTATGGCTACACCTTC. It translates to CASSGTGDYGYTF.

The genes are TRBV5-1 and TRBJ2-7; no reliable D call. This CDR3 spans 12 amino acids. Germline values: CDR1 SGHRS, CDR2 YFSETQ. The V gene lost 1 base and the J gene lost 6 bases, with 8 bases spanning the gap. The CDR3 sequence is CASSLQDVEQYF. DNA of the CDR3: TGCGCCAGCAGCTTGCAGGATGTCGAGCAGTACTTC.

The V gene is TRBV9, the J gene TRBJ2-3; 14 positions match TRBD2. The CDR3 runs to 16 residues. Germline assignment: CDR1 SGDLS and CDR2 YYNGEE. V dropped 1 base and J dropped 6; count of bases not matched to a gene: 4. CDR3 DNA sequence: TGTGCCAGCAGCGTATTGACTAGCGGGAGGGCGGATACGCAGTATTTT. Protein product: CASSVLTSGRADTQYF.

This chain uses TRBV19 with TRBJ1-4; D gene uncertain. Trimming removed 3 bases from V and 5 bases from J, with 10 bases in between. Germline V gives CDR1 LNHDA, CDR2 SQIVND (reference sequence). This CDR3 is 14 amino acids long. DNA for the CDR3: TGTGCCAGTAGTATCTGGACCTCCAATGAAAAACTGTTTTTT. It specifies CASSIWTSNEKLFF.

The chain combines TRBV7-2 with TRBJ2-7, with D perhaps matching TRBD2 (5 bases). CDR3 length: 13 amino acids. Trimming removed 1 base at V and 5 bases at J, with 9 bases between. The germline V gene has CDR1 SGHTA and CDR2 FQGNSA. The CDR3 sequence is CASSLELVNEQYF. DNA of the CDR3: TGTGCCAGCAGCTTAGAACTAGTTAACGAGCAGTACTTC.

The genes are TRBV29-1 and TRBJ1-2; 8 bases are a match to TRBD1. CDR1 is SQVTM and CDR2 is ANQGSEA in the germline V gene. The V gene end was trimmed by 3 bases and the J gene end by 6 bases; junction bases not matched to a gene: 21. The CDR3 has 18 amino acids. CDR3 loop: CSVERGRTPGGQGDGYTF. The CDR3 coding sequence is TGCAGCGTTGAGAGGGGCCGAACCCCAGGGGGCCAGGGCGATGGCTACACCTTC.

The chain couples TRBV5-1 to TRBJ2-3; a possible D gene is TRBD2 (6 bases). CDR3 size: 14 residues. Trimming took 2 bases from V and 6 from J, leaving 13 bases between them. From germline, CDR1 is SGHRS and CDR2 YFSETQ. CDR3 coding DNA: TGCGCCAGCAGCTTATCTAGGGAGGCGGATACGCAGTATTTT. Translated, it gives CASSLSREADTQYF.

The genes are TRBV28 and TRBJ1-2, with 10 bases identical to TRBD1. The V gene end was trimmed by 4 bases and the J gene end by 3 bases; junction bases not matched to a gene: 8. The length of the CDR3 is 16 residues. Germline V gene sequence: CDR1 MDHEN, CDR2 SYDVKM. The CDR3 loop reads CASSSPGQGLDYGYTF. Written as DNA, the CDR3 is TGTGCCAGCAGTTCCCCGGGACAGGGGTTAGACTATGGCTACACCTTC.

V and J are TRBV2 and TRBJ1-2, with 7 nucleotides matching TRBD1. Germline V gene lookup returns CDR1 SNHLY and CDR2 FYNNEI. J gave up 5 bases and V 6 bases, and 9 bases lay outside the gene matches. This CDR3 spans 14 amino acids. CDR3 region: CASRYDRDTYGYTF. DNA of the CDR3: TGTGCCAGCAGATATGACAGGGACACTTATGGCTACACCTTC.

CDR3 sequence reads: CASSDGPYGYTF. The CDR3 nucleotides read TGTGCCAGCAGTGACGGACCCTATGGCTACACCTTC. V is TRBV6-4 and J is TRBJ1-2, with D unresolved. The CDR3 length is 12 residues. V lost 2 bases, J lost 4 bases, and 5 bases lay in between. Germline-derived CDR1 and CDR2 are MRHNA and SNTAGT.

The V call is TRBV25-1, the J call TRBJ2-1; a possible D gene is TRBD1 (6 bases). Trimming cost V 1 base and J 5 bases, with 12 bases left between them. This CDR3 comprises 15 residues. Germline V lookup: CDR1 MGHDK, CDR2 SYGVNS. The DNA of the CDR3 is TGTGCCAGCAGTGAATTTCGGACAGACGACAATGAGCAGTTCTTC. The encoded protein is CASSEFRTDDNEQFF.

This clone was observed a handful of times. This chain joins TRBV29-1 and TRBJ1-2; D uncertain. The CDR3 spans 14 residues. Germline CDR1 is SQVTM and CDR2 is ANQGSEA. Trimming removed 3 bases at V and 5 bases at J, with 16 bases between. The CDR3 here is CSVDMRPRTYGYTF. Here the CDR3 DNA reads TGCAGCGTTGATATGAGGCCACGCACTTATGGCTACACCTTC. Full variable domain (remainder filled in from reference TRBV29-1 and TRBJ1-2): SAVISQKPSRDICQRGTSLTIQCQVDSQVTMMFWYRQQPGQSLTLIATANQGSEATYESGFVIDKFPISRPNLTFSTLTVSNMSPEDSSIYLCSVDMRPRTYGYTFGSGTRLTVV.

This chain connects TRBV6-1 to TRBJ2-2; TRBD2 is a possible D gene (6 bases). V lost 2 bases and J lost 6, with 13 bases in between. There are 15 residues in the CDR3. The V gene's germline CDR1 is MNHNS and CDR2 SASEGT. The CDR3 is CASSETPTGAGELFF. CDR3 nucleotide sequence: TGTGCCAGCAGTGAAACGCCCACGGGGGCCGGGGAGCTGTTTTTT.

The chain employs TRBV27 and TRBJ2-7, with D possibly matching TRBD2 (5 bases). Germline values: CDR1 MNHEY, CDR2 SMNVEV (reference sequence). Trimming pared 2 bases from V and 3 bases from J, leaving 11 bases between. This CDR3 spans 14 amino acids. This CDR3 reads CASSLQQRIYEQYF. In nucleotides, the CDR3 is TGTGCCAGCAGTTTACAACAGCGGATCTACGAGCAGTACTTC.

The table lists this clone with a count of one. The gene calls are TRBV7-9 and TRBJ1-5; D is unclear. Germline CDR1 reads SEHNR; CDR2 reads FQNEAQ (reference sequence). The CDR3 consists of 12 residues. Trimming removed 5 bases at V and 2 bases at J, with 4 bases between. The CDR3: CASSDRNQPQHF. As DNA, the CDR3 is TGTGCCAGCAGCGACCGCAATCAGCCCCAGCATTTT.

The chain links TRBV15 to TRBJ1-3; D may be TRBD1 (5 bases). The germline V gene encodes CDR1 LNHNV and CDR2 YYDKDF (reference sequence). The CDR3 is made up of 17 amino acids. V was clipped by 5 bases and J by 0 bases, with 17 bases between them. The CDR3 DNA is TGTGCCACCAGCGGAACAGGACGCCTAGGCTCTGGAAACACCATATATTTT. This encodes CATSGTGRLGSGNTIYF.

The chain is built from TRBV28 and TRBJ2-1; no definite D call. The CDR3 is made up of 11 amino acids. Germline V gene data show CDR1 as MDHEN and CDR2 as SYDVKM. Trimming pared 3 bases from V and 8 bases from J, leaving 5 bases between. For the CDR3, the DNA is TGTGCCAGCAGTTTTCTGGATGAGCAGTTCTTC. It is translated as CASSFLDEQFF. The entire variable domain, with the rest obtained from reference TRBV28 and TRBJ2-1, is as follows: DVKVTQSSRYLVKRTGEKVFLECVQDMDHENMFWYRQDPGLGLRLIYFSYDVKMKEKGDIPEGYSVSREKKERFSLILESASTNQTSMYLCASSFLDEQFFGPGTRLTVL.

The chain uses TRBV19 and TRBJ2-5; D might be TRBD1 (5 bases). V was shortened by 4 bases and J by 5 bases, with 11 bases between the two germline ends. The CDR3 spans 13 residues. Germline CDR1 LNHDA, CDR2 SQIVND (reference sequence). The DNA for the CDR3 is TGTGCCAGTAGTACCCTGGGGCTGGAGACCCAGTACTTC. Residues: CASSTLGLETQYF.

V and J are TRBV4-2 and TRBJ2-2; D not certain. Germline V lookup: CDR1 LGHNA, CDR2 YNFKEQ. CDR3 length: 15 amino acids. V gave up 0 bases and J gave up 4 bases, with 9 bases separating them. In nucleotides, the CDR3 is TGTGCCAGCAGCCAAGATACCGGGCCCACCGGGGAGCTGTTTTTT. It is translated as CASSQDTGPTGELFF.

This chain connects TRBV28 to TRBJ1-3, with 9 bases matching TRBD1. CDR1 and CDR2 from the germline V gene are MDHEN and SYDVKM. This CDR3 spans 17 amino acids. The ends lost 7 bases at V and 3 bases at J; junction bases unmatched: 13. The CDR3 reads CASKPLGQGDFGNTIYF. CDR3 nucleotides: TGTGCCAGCAAGCCGTTGGGACAGGGTGATTTTGGAAACACCATATATTTT.

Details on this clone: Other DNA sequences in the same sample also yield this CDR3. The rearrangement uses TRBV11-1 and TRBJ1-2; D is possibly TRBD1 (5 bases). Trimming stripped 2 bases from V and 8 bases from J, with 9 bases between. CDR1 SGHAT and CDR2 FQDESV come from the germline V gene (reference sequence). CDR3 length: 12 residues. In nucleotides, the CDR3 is TGTGCCAGCAGCTTAAGGGGATACGGCTACACCTTC. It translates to CASSLRGYGYTF.